The clone carrying this TCR beta chain was counted between two and nine times. Its antigen remains unidentified. The PBMCs were taken from approximately 11 ml of fresh peripheral blood. TCR beta CDR3 sequences were amplified from RNA transcripts. HTBI primers were employed in a first-round RT-PCR of the TCR CDR3. From the multiplex PCR reads, TCRdb called clonotypes with MiXCR, one entry per CDR3 protein. The sample holds more than 550,000 distinct CDR3 sequences, about 19% seen once. This specimen belongs to a study of T cells in Graves' hyperthyroidism and ophthalmopathy. Across the whole study: Initial diagnosis, before any treatment, was when peripheral blood was collected.

Points from the study as a whole: Stable hyperthyroidism was separated from ophthalmopathy by a model based on 13 V-J features. Researchers found most expanded thyroid clonotypes above 0.001 in blood as well.

CDR1 is MDHEN, CDR2 SYDVKM, per germline. The CDR3 is made up of 15 amino acids. Between the trimmed V and J ends, which lost 5 bases and 6 bases, there was a span of 14 bases. The sequence was collected from a woman in her fifties or sixties with Graves' hyperthyroidism that later progressed to Graves' ophthalmopathy. Sequencing was performed on blood. The chain combines TRBV28 with TRBJ1-6, with D possibly being TRBD1 (5 bases). CDR3 region: CASSPPRGVNSPLHF. CDR3 coding DNA: TGTGCCAGCAGTCCCCCGCGGGGGGTTAATTCACCCCTCCACTTT.